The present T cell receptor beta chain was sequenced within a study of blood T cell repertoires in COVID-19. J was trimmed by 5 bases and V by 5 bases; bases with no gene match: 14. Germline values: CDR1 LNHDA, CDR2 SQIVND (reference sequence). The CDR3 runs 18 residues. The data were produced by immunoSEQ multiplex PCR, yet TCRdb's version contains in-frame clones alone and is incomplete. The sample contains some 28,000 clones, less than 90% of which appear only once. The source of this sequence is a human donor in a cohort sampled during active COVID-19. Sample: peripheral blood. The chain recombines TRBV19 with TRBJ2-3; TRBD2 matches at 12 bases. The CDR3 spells CASSSSSGGVLSGDTQYF. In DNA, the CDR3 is TGTGCCAGTAGTTCGTCTAGCGGGGGGGTTTTATCAGGAGATACGCAGTATTTT. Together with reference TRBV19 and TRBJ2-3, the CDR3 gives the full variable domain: DGGITQSPKYLFRKEGQNVTLSCEQNLNHDAMYWYRQDPGQGLRLIYYSQIVNDFQKGDIAEGYSVSREKKESFPLTVTSAQKNPTAFYLCASSSSSGGVLSGDTQYFGPGTRLTVL.